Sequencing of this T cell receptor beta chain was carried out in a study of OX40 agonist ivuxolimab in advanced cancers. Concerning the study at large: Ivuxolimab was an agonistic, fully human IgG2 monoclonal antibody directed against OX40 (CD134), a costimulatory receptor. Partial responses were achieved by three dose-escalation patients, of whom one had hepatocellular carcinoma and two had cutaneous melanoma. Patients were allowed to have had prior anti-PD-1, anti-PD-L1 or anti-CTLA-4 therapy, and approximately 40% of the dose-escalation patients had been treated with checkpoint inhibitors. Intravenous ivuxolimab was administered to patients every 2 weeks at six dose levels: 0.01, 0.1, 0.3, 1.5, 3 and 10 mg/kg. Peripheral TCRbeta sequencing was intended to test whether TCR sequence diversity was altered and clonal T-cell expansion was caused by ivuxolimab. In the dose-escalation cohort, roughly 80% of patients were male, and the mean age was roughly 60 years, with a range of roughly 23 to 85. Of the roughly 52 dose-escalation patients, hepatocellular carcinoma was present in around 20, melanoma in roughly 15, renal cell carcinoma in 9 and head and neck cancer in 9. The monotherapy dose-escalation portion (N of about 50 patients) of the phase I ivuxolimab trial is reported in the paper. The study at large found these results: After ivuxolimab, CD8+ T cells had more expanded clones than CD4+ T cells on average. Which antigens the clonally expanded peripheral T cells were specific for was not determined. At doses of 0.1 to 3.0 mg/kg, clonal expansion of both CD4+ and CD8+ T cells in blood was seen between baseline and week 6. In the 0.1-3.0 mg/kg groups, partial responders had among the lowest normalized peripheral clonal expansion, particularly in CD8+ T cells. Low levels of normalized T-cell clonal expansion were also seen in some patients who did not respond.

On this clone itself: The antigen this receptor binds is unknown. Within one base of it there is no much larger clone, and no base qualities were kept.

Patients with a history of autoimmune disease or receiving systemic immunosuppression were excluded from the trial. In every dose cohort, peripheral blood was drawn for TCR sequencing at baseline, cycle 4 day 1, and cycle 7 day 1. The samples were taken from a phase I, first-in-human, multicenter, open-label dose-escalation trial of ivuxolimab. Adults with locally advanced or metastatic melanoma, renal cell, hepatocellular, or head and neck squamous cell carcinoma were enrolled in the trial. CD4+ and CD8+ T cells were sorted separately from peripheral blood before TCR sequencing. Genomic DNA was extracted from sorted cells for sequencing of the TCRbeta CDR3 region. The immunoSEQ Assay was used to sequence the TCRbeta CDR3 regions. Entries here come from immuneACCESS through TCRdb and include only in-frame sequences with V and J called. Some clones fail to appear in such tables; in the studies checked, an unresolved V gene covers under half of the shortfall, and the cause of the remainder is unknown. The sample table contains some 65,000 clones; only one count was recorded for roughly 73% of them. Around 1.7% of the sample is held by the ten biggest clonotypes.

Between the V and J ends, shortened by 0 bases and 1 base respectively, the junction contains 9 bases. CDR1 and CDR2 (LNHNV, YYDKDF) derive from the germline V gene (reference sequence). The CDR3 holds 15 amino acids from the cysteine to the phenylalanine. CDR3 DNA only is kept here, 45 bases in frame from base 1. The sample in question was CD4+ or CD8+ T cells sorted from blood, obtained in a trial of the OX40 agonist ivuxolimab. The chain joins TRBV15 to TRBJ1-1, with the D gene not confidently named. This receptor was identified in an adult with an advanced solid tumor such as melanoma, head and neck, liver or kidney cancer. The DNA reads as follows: TGTGCCACCAGCAGAGATCTTCAGGAGAACACTGAAGCTTTCTTT. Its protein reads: CATSRDLQENTEAFF.